This T cell receptor beta chain originates from a study of shared clonotypes between healthy human individuals. TCRdb keeps only in-frame clones here, not all; method: immunoSEQ multiplex PCR. The sample lists 550,000 to 800,000 clones; around 72% were seen once. Notes on the study in general: Naive CD4 clonotype sharing across four donors was around 5%.

CDR1 DFQATT and CDR2 SNEGSKA come from the germline V gene (reference sequence). V lost 4 bases and J lost 11, with 11 bases in between. This CDR3 contains 10 residues. About this clone itself: Its antigen is currently unknown.

Sequencing was done on a sample of memory CD4+ T cells sorted from blood. Stated subset: CD45RA-negative fraction. V and J are TRBV20-1 and TRBJ1-1; no definite D call. The source is a woman aged 25-40 years in good health. The chain's CDR3 is CSATTTVAFF. The CDR3, as DNA: TGCAGTGCTACAACCACAGTTGCTTTCTTT.